The rows below give T cell receptor beta chains drawn from one sample of a study of T cells in Graves' hyperthyroidism and ophthalmopathy. TCRdb independently ran MiXCR on the multiplex PCR reads; one entry per CDR3 protein. The data hold about 600,000 distinct CDR3 sequences, with approximately 15% observed a single time. Sequencing was done on a sample of blood. The receptors derive from a woman between 40 and 50 years old with Graves' ophthalmopathy. The CDR3 runs from the conserved cysteine through the conserved F or W. A D gene is named only where the DNA matches it firmly. Rows may omit the clone size; those that give it use once, few, many or a size class.

many,TRBD1,TRBV28,TRBJ1-5,CASSLTGTGGGQPQHF,TGTGCCAGCAGTTTAACCGGGACAGGGGGCGGACAGCCCCAGCATTTT
many,-,TRBV7-3,TRBJ2-5,CASSYGVRETQYF,TGTGCCAGCAGCTATGGTGTTCGAGAGACCCAGTACTTC
-,-,TRBV25-1,TRBJ1-2,CASSAAGEIYGYTF,TGTGCCAGCAGTGCCGCGGGGGAGATTTATGGCTACACCTTC
many,-,TRBV12-3/TRBV12-4,TRBJ1-3,CASSFQDAGNTIYF,TGTGCCAGCAGTTTCCAGGATGCTGGAAACACCATATATTTT
many,-,TRBV20-1,TRBJ2-1,CSALPGLIYNEQFF,TGCAGTGCCCTACCGGGGCTCATATACAATGAGCAGTTCTTC
-,TRBD2,TRBV20-1,TRBJ2-1,CSARTAGLSYNEQFF,TGCAGTGCTAGGACAGCGGGACTCTCCTACAATGAGCAGTTCTTC
many,-,TRBV7-2,TRBJ2-3,CASRSQGGPSTDTQYF,TGTGCCAGCAGGTCACAGGGTGGTCCTAGCACAGATACGCAGTATTTT
many,TRBD1,TRBV7-9,TRBJ1-2,CASSSRQGKGYTF,TGTGCCAGCAGCTCCCGACAGGGGAAGGGCTACACCTTC
-,-,TRBV6-1,TRBJ1-4,CASRRRGGENEKLFF,TGTGCCAGCAGAAGGAGGGGCGGCGAAAATGAAAAACTGTTTTTT
-,TRBD2,TRBV9,TRBJ2-1,CASSPEGLAGQFF,TGTGCCAGCAGCCCAGAGGGACTAGCGGGGCAGTTCTTC
-,-,TRBV10-3,TRBJ1-2,CAISELLGKSYGYTF,TGTGCCATCAGTGAATTGTTGGGGAAAAGCTATGGCTACACCTTC
few,-,TRBV18,TRBJ2-5,CASSPFSGRVQETQYF,TGTGCCAGCTCACCCTTCAGTGGCAGGGTACAAGAGACCCAGTACTTC
-,-,TRBV12-3/TRBV12-4,TRBJ2-4,CASSPNIENIQYF,TGTGCCAGCAGCCCTAACATCGAAAACATTCAGTACTTC
many,-,TRBV28,TRBJ2-1,CASSQDLTAEQFF,TGTGCCAGCAGTCAGGACTTAACCGCCGAGCAGTTCTTC
-,TRBD2,TRBV5-5,TRBJ2-1,CASSLLAGSLGRSYNEQFF,TGTGCCAGCAGCCTATTAGCGGGGAGTCTGGGACGCTCCTACAATGAGCAGTTCTTC
-,-,TRBV20-1,TRBJ1-1,CSARAPTGMNTEAFF,TGCAGTGCTAGGGCACCGACAGGCATGAACACTGAAGCTTTCTTT
many,-,TRBV28,TRBJ2-3,CASSSPSTGYSTDTQYF,TGTGCCAGCAGTTCCCCCTCTACGGGGTACTCCACAGATACGCAGTATTTT
many,-,TRBV11-3,TRBJ2-3,CASSLDPVTDTQYF,TGTGCCAGCAGCTTAGATCCAGTCACAGATACGCAGTATTTT
-,-,TRBV28,TRBJ1-2,CASRTSPGGHTF,TGTGCCAGCAGGACTTCTCCGGGGGGCCACACCTTC
few,-,TRBV3-1,TRBJ1-3,CASSQIQGSSGNTIYF,TGTGCCAGCAGCCAAATACAGGGAAGCTCTGGAAACACCATATATTTT
many,-,TRBV18,TRBJ2-1,CASSPLATGPGYEQFF,TGTGCCAGCTCACCACTAGCGACTGGGCCGGGATATGAGCAGTTCTTC
-,-,TRBV29-1,TRBJ2-1,CSVSQGSASYNEQFF,TGCAGCGTTTCTCAGGGGAGTGCCTCCTACAATGAGCAGTTCTTC
-,TRBD1,TRBV6-2/TRBV6-3,TRBJ1-3,CASSHGTGDGNTIYF,TGTGCCAGCAGCCACGGGACAGGCGACGGAAACACCATATATTTT
few,-,TRBV4-1,TRBJ1-2,CASSQVTADGYTF,TGCGCCAGCAGCCAAGTTACCGCTGACGGCTACACCTTC
many,-,TRBV11-2,TRBJ1-4,CASSLLQGGGEKLFF,TGTGCCAGCAGCTTACTCCAGGGTGGTGGTGAAAAACTGTTTTTT
few,-,TRBV20-1,TRBJ2-5,CSARDKGGLANRETQYF,TGCAGTGCTAGAGATAAGGGGGGCCTAGCTAATCGAGAGACCCAGTACTTC
many,-,TRBV6-2/TRBV6-3,TRBJ2-1,CASSPTNSNEQFF,TGTGCCAGCAGTCCTACGAACAGCAATGAGCAGTTCTTC
once,-,TRBV29-1,TRBJ1-5,CSASLGGMGNQPQHF,TGCAGCGCCTCACTTGGGGGAATGGGCAATCAGCCCCAGCATTTT
many,-,TRBV29-1,TRBJ1-1,CSVEGPENTEAFF,TGCAGCGTTGAGGGTCCAGAGAACACTGAAGCTTTCTTT
many,TRBD2,TRBV5-1,TRBJ2-3,CASSPGGGATDTQYF,TGCGCCAGCAGCCCTGGCGGGGGGGCAACAGATACGCAGTATTTT
-,TRBD1,TRBV7-8,TRBJ2-5,CASSLGTGILGETQYF,TGTGCCAGCAGCTTGGGGACAGGGATTTTAGGAGAGACCCAGTACTTC
many,-,TRBV11-2,TRBJ2-2,CASSYQGSGELFF,TGTGCCAGCAGCTATCAGGGGTCCGGGGAGCTGTTTTTT
many,-,TRBV20-1,TRBJ2-3,CSAPRVDSPSTDTQYF,TGCAGTGCTCCCCGTGTGGATAGCCCTAGCACAGATACGCAGTATTTT
-,-,TRBV28,TRBJ2-1,CASSFRQNGNNEQFF,TGTGCCAGCAGTTTTCGGCAGAATGGGAACAATGAGCAGTTCTTC
-,-,TRBV12-3/TRBV12-4,TRBJ1-2,CASSLGRAHYGYTF,TGTGCCAGCAGTTTGGGCAGGGCCCACTATGGCTACACCTTC
many,-,TRBV20-1,TRBJ2-7,CSATDGGRAYEQYF,TGCAGTGCGACAGACGGTGGACGTGCCTACGAGCAGTACTTC
few,-,TRBV7-3,TRBJ2-1,CASSQGPVYNEQFF,TGTGCCAGCAGCCAAGGGCCAGTCTACAATGAGCAGTTCTTC
many,TRBD2,TRBV28,TRBJ2-3,CASSYPRVAGYADTQYF,TGTGCCAGCAGTTACCCCCGCGTAGCGGGATACGCAGATACGCAGTATTTT
many,-,TRBV11-2,TRBJ2-7,CASSSRDRTSYEQYF,TGTGCCAGCAGCTCCCGGGACCGAACCTCCTACGAGCAGTACTTC
many,TRBD2,TRBV5-1,TRBJ2-1,CASSLATFSGPAYNEQFF,TGCGCCAGCAGCTTGGCAACCTTTAGCGGGCCCGCCTACAATGAGCAGTTCTTC
few,-,TRBV29-1,TRBJ2-2,CSVLDRNTGELFF,TGCAGCGTTTTGGACAGGAACACCGGGGAGCTGTTTTTT
many,-,TRBV29-1,TRBJ2-3,CSVELNSDTQYF,TGCAGCGTTGAATTAAACTCAGATACGCAGTATTTT
many,TRBD2,TRBV13,TRBJ2-1,CASGPGGGRNEQFF,TGTGCCAGCGGACCGGGAGGGGGGAGGAATGAGCAGTTCTTC
-,-,TRBV7-6,TRBJ2-2,CASSLTSGGPLHTGELFF,TGTGCCAGCAGCTTAACTTCTGGCGGACCGTTGCACACCGGGGAGCTGTTTTTT
-,TRBD2,TRBV29-1,TRBJ2-1,CSVFKDRGATSGLGEQFF,TGCAGCGTTTTTAAAGACAGGGGTGCGACTAGCGGGCTTGGGGAGCAGTTCTTC
-,-,TRBV6-6,TRBJ2-1,CASSYVVGRFIEQFF,TGTGCCAGCAGTTACGTAGTAGGAAGGTTTATTGAGCAGTTCTTC
many,TRBD2,TRBV7-9,TRBJ2-7,CASSTLAEPFYEQYF,TGTGCCAGCAGCACTCTAGCGGAGCCCTTCTACGAGCAGTACTTC
many,-,TRBV5-1,TRBJ1-5,CASSSSGNQPQHF,TGCGCCAGCAGCTCTTCGGGTAATCAGCCCCAGCATTTT
-,-,TRBV20-1,TRBJ2-5,CSASPSPAPYQETQYF,TGCAGTGCTAGTCCATCCCCGGCCCCATACCAAGAGACCCAGTACTTC
-,TRBD2,TRBV5-1,TRBJ2-7,CASSRGGIEQYF,TGCGCCAGCAGCCGGGGGGGAATCGAGCAGTACTTC
-,-,TRBV5-6,TRBJ1-3,CASSFPGAGNTIYF,TGTGCCAGCAGCTTCCCAGGGGCTGGAAACACCATATATTTT
-,-,TRBV5-1,TRBJ2-5,CASCETQYF,TGCGCCAGCTGTGAGACCCAGTACTTC
few,-,TRBV28,TRBJ2-2,CASRGLYANTGELFF,TGTGCCAGCAGGGGACTCTACGCGAACACCGGGGAGCTGTTTTTT